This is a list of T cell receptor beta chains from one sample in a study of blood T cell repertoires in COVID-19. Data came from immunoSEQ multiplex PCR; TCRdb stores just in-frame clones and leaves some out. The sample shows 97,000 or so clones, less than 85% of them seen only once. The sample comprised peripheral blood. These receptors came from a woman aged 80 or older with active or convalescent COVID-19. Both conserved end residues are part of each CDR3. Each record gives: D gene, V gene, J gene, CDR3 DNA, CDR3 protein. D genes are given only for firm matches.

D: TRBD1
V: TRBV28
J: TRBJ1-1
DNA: TGTGCCAGCAGACAACAGGGGACGCCTGAAGCTTTCTTT
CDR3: CASRQQGTPEAFF

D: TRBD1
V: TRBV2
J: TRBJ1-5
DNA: TGTGCCAGCCAGACAGGGGGAGGCAATCAGCCCCAGCATTTT
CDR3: CASQTGGGNQPQHF

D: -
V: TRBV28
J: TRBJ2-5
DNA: TGTGCCAGCAGCCCCGCCAGGCGCCCCCAGCGGAGAGCCGAGACCCAGTACTTC
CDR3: CASSPARRPQRRAETQYF

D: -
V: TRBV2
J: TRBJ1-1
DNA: TGTGCCAGCAGGAGGGTCGGGAACACTGAAGCTTTCTTT
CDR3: CASRRVGNTEAFF

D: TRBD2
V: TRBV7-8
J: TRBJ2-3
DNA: TGTGCCAGCAGCTTAGGGACTAGCGGTCCCCGCACAGATACGCAGTATTTT
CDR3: CASSLGTSGPRTDTQYF

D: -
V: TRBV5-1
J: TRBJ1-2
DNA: TGCGCCAGCAGCTTGGATGGGGCTGACAACTATGGCTACACCTTC
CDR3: CASSLDGADNYGYTF

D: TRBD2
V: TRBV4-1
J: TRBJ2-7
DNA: TGCGCCAGCAGCCAAGGGGGTGCGGGAGCGACCGGGTCCTACGAGCAGTACTTC
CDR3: CASSQGGAGATGSYEQYF

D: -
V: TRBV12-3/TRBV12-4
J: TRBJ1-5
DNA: TGTGCCAGCAGTACGACCCGAGGTCAGCCCCAGCATTTT
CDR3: CASSTTRGQPQHF

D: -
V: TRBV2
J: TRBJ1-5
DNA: TGTGCCAGCAGTGATCAGGTTGGTGAGCAGCCCCAGCATTTT
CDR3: CASSDQVGEQPQHF

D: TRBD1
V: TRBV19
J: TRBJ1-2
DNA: TGTGCCAGTAGTATGCCCAGAGACAGGGGAAGAAACTATGGCTACACCTTC
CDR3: CASSMPRDRGRNYGYTF